Listed here are 23 T cell receptor beta chains from one sample, sequenced in a study of response to subunit inactivated influenza vaccine. TCRdb itself ran the RT-PCR reads through MiXCR, one entry per CDR3 protein. Of a few hundred thousand distinct CDR3 sequences in the sample, approximately 6.9% were seen once. The sequencing here drew on PBMCs from blood, taken less than 25 months after vaccination. These TCRs come from a man aged 50 to 69 who received an inactivated influenza vaccine.

There are many counts of this clonotype. The genes are TRBV28 and TRBJ1-3, with D perhaps TRBD1 (6 bases). CDR3 length: 14 amino acids. Trimming stripped 5 bases from V and 4 bases from J, with 12 bases between. Germline CDR1 is MDHEN and CDR2 is SYDVKM. In nucleotides, the CDR3 is TGTGCCAGCAGTCCTGGACAGTTCGGAAACACCATATATTTT. This translates into CASSPGQFGNTIYF. Full variable domain (outside the CDR3, taken from reference TRBV28 and TRBJ1-3): DVKVTQSSRYLVKRTGEKVFLECVQDMDHENMFWYRQDPGLGLRLIYFSYDVKMKEKGDIPEGYSVSREKKERFSLILESASTNQTSMYLCASSPGQFGNTIYFGEGSWLTVV.

The genes are TRBV28 and TRBJ1-2; 7 bases agree with TRBD1. Germline trimming cut 6 bases from V and 2 bases from J; bases unmatched to any gene: 9. The germline CDR1 and CDR2 sequences are MDHEN and SYDVKM. There are 15 residues in the CDR3. CDR3 loop: CASSGGGRVNYGYTF. The CDR3 coding sequence is TGTGCCAGCAGCGGAGGGGGCAGGGTGAACTATGGCTACACCTTC.

There are many counts of this clonotype. The gene calls are TRBV6-1 and TRBJ2-5; D is undetermined. The germline V gene encodes CDR1 MNHNS and CDR2 SASEGT. The ends were cut back, 0 bases at V and 6 bases at J, with 5 bases in the middle. The CDR3 totals 12 residues. This CDR3 reads CASSEAAKTQYF. Written as DNA, the CDR3 is TGTGCCAGCAGTGAAGCAGCGAAGACCCAGTACTTC.

There are many counts of this clonotype. This chain uses TRBV7-9 with TRBJ2-5, with unresolved D. Trimming pared 8 bases from V and 0 bases from J, leaving 13 bases between. This CDR3 has 14 residues. Per the germline V gene, CDR1 is SEHNR and CDR2 is FQNEAQ (reference sequence). CDR3 sequence reads: CASGPVPYQETQYF. The CDR3 coding sequence is TGTGCCAGCGGGCCCGTGCCGTACCAAGAGACCCAGTACTTC.

This clonotype was counted ten times or more. V usage is TRBV20-1 and J usage is TRBJ1-3; D not certain. Germline-derived CDR1 and CDR2 are DFQATT and SNEGSKA (reference sequence). The CDR3 is 17 amino acids. V was shortened by 0 bases and J by 0 bases, with 15 bases between the two germline ends. The CDR3 nucleotides are TGCAGTGCTAGAGATAATGGAGGTGGTTTCTCTGGAAACACCATATATTTT. Translating gives CSARDNGGGFSGNTIYF.

This clonotype was observed at least ten times. The V gene is TRBV4-3, the J gene TRBJ1-4; possible D gene TRBD1, 5 bases. Trimming cost V 0 bases and J 0 bases, with 14 bases left between them. CDR1 is LGHNA and CDR2 is YSLEER in the germline V gene. The CDR3 length is 18 residues. The CDR3 DNA follows: TGCGCCAGCAGCCAAGATCTCGGGGGACCTGCAACTAATGAAAAACTGTTTTTT. Amino acid sequence: CASSQDLGGPATNEKLFF.

This clonotype was counted many times. The chain recombines TRBV20-1 with TRBJ1-2; no clear D. The CDR3 is made up of 12 amino acids. With 4 bases removed from V and 8 bases from J, the gap between germline ends came to 14 bases. CDR1 is DFQATT and CDR2 is SNEGSKA in the germline V gene (reference sequence). The CDR3 nucleotides read TGCAGTGCTACGCAGGCCCTCTGGGGCTACACCTTC. Residues: CSATQALWGYTF.

This clonotype was recorded a few times. V is TRBV9 and J is TRBJ2-1; D is uncertain. The V gene's germline CDR1 is SGDLS and CDR2 YYNGEE. The CDR3 sequence is 16 residues long. Trimming stripped 4 bases from V and 1 base from J, with 15 bases between. CDR3 sequence (DNA): TGTGCCAGCAGCTCTCGACATCTGGCATCCTACAATGAGCAGTTCTTC. Its protein is CASSSRHLASYNEQFF.

The V gene is TRBV29-1, the J gene TRBJ2-7, with D possibly matching TRBD2 (5 bases). The CDR3 contains 14 residues. Trimming removed 3 bases at V and 5 bases at J, with 17 bases between. Germline lookup yields CDR1 SQVTM and CDR2 ANQGSEA. CDR3 protein: CSVDQAVLSDEQYF. The CDR3, as DNA: TGCAGCGTTGATCAAGCGGTACTCTCGGACGAGCAGTACTTC.

This clonotype was found a few times. The chain is built from TRBV30 and TRBJ2-2, with no clear D. Germline V gene lookup returns CDR1 GTSNPN and CDR2 SVGIG (reference sequence). This CDR3 region has 13 residues. Trimming took off 2 bases at V and 4 bases at J, with 8 bases between the two ends. Here the CDR3 DNA reads TGTGCCTGGAGTCCACAGCTCACCGGGGAGCTGTTTTTT. This codes for CAWSPQLTGELFF. The full variable domain, with the rest looked up from reference TRBV30 and TRBJ2-2, is SQTIHQWPATLVQPVGSPLSLECTVEGTSNPNLYWYRQAAGRGLQLLFYSVGIGQISSEVPQNLSASRPQDRQFILSSKKLLLSDSGFYLCAWSPQLTGELFFGEGSRLTVL.

This chain joins TRBV7-9 and TRBJ2-1; 9 bases map to TRBD2. There are 17 residues in the CDR3. Germline V gives CDR1 SEHNR, CDR2 FQNEAQ (reference sequence). V trimming: 0 bases; J trimming: 7 bases; junction bases outside the gene matches: 10. The CDR3: CASSLAWIAGAGNEQFF. The CDR3 DNA sequence: TGTGCCAGCAGCTTAGCCTGGATAGCGGGAGCGGGGAATGAGCAGTTCTTC.

This clonotype was seen repeatedly, ten times or more. The chain is built from TRBV4-3 and TRBJ2-7; weak D call: TRBD2 (6 bases). V shed 5 bases and J shed 3 bases, with 17 bases lying between them. Germline lookup yields CDR1 LGHNA and CDR2 YSLEER. The CDR3 sequence is 15 residues long. The CDR3 protein is CASSKYPGVGYEQYF. CDR3 in DNA: TGCGCCAGCAGCAAGTATCCGGGGGTAGGCTACGAGCAGTACTTC.

In its sample, this clonotype was seen many times. V is TRBV7-2 and J is TRBJ1-2; D is uncertain. The CDR3 has 13 amino acids. V lost 5 bases, J lost 4 bases, and 11 bases lay in between. CDR1 and CDR2 from the germline V gene are SGHTA and FQGNSA. CDR3 protein: CASSITDVYGYTF. CDR3 DNA sequence: TGTGCCAGCAGCATTACAGACGTCTATGGCTACACCTTC.

This clonotype was recorded at least ten times. The J gene is TRBJ2-7, the V gene TRBV6-5, with TRBD2 matching over 10 bases. The V gene end was trimmed by 4 bases and the J gene end by 3 bases; junction bases not matched to a gene: 6. This CDR3 has 15 amino acids. CDR1 and CDR2 (germline): MNHEY, SVGAGI. CDR3 region: CASSSPASGGYEQYF. The CDR3 nucleotides read TGTGCCAGCAGTTCCCCCGCTAGCGGGGGCTACGAGCAGTACTTC.

The chain has TRBV4-1 and TRBJ2-6; D could derive from TRBD1 or TRBD2 (6 bases each). This CDR3 spans 16 amino acids. Trimming left V 1 base short and J 2 bases short, with 9 bases between. The V gene's germline CDR1 is MGHRA and CDR2 YSYEKL. The CDR3 coding sequence is TGCGCCAGCAGCCAAGTGGGGGGCACTGGGGCCAACGTCCTGACTTTC. This encodes CASSQVGGTGANVLTF.

This clonotype was detected ten times or more. V and J are TRBV25-1 and TRBJ1-4, with D maybe TRBD1 (6 bases). The V gene lost 10 bases and the J gene lost 8 bases, with 14 bases spanning the gap. Germline V gives CDR1 MGHDK, CDR2 SYGVNS. The CDR3 spans 12 residues. This CDR3 reads CATTGTGEKLFF. The CDR3, as DNA: TGTGCCACCACAGGGACGGGCGAAAAACTGTTTTTT.

A few counts support this clonotype. As DNA, the CDR3 is TGTGCCAGCAGTGAAAGGAGTCGGACTTCTCGGTCTACGCAGTATTTT. Translated, it gives CASSERSRTSRSTQYF. The chain uses TRBV2 and TRBJ2-3, with TRBD2 as a possible D gene (5 bases). Per germline, CDR1 SNHLY and CDR2 FYNNEI. The CDR3 extends over 16 amino acids. The V gene lost 2 bases and the J gene lost 8 bases, with 20 bases spanning the gap.

This clonotype was seen a few times. The rearrangement joins TRBV7-2 to TRBJ2-7; D may be TRBD2 (6 bases). Trimming removed 5 bases from V and 0 bases from J, with 11 bases in between. CDR1 is SGHTA and CDR2 is FQGNSA in the germline V gene. This CDR3 is 14 amino acids long. The CDR3 nucleotides are TGTGCCAGCAGCCTCCGGGACTTCTCCTACGAGCAGTACTTC. The encoded protein is CASSLRDFSYEQYF.

CDR3 nucleotide sequence: TGTGCCAGCAGTGAAGCGCTTCGGGCAGGTTTCTACGAGCAGTACTTC. Its protein product is CASSEALRAGFYEQYF. This chain links TRBV2 with TRBJ2-7; D not certain. V lost 0 bases, J lost 3 bases, and 15 bases lay in between. The CDR3 spans 16 residues. CDR1 is SNHLY and CDR2 is FYNNEI in the germline V gene.

The chain combines TRBV9 with TRBJ2-3; 7 bases map to TRBD2. CDR1 is SGDLS, CDR2 YYNGEE, per germline. The trim removed 4 bases at V and 4 bases at J, leaving 9 bases unmatched. The CDR3 sequence is 15 residues long. The CDR3 nucleotides are TGTGCCAGCAGCCTTGGGGGGGAGTCAGCAGATACGCAGTATTTT. Its protein is CASSLGGESADTQYF.

This clonotype came up a few times. The CDR3 is CATSRPRGVEEKLFF. The DNA for the CDR3 is TGTGCCACCAGCAGACCTCGGGGGGTAGAAGAAAAACTGTTTTTT. This sequence joins TRBV15 and TRBJ1-4; D might be TRBD1 (5 bases). Per germline, CDR1 LNHNV and CDR2 YYDKDF (reference sequence). V gave up 2 bases and J gave up 8 bases, with 15 bases separating them. CDR3 length: 15 residues.

This clonotype was detected ten times or more. The V call is TRBV6-2 or TRBV6-3, the J call TRBJ1-1; D is ambiguous. Germline values: CDR1 MNHEY, CDR2 SVGEGT. The CDR3 contains 13 residues. V was trimmed by 2 bases and J by 8 bases, leaving 12 bases between them. The CDR3 DNA reads as TGTGCCAGCAGTTACGTCGGGAACTCAGAAGCTTTCTTT. This codes for CASSYVGNSEAFF.

The chain carries TRBV20-1 and TRBJ2-2; no clear D. The germline CDR1 and CDR2 sequences are DFQATT and SNEGSKA (reference sequence). Trimming took 3 bases from V and 1 from J, leaving 6 bases between them. CDR3 length equals 13 residues. CDR3 DNA: TGCAGTGCTAGGTGGCAGAACACCGGGGAGCTGTTTTTT. As protein: CSARWQNTGELFF.